The T cell receptor beta chain under discussion was sequenced for a study of CD8 T cells in Susac syndrome. The length of the CDR3 is 14 residues. From germline, CDR1 is DFQATT and CDR2 SNEGSKA (reference sequence). Trimming took 3 bases from V and 4 from J; bases not matched to a gene: 8. An amount of RNA that ranged from roughly 0.5 to 1 ug was reverse transcribed with random hexamers. TCR beta CDR3 was amplified by immunoSEQ covering 54 Vbeta and 13 Jbeta. TCRdb analysed the immunoSEQ multiplex PCR reads with MiXCR anew, one entry per CDR3 protein. The table records over 95,000 distinct CDR3 sequences, under 95% of them present only once.

Source material: CD8+ T cells from PBMCs. The rearrangement joins TRBV20-1 to TRBJ2-7; 8 bases agree with TRBD1. This TCR derives from a human donor in good health. DNA of the CDR3: TGCAGTGCTAGCGGACAGGGTAACAGTTACGAGCAGTACTTC. Translated, it gives CSASGQGNSYEQYF.